This is a list of T cell receptor beta chains from one sample in a study of cytomegalovirus exposure and HLA in healthy donors. Clones were read by immunoSEQ multiplex PCR, and TCRdb kept only the in-frame ones, dropping some. The table records 120,000 to 150,000 clones, almost 80% of them present only once. The specimen sequenced was PBMCs. These receptors were collected from a young woman in good health and CMV-seronegative. The CDR3 runs from the conserved cysteine through the conserved F or W. The D gene is left open where the match is weak. The size entry is marked missing in some rows and otherwise reads once, few, many or a size class.

TGTGCCAGTAGTCGGGGCCGGGGGACTGAAGCTTTCTTT | CASSRGRGTEAFF | once | TRBJ1-1 | TRBV19 | .
TGTGCCAGCAGTGGATTGGGAGAGGGAAATAATAACACCATATATTTT | CASSGLGEGNNNTIYF | few | TRBJ1-3 | TRBV2 | .
TGTGCCAGCAGCTTAGACAGGGGAAATGGCTACACCTTC | CASSLDRGNGYTF | . | TRBJ1-2 | TRBV7-6 | TRBD1
TGCGCCAGCAGCATATACGGACAGGGGGCGTATGAGCAGTTCTTC | CASSIYGQGAYEQFF | once | TRBJ2-1 | TRBV4-1 | TRBD1
TGTGCCAGCAGTTCGTCAGGGACTCACTACGAGCAGTACTTC | CASSSSGTHYEQYF | . | TRBJ2-7 | TRBV6-6 | .
TGTGCCAGCAGTCAAAACACGGGGGGGGGAGAGACCCAGTACTTC | CASSQNTGGGETQYF | . | TRBJ2-5 | TRBV6-1 | TRBD2
TGCAGTGCTCGTCGGGCAGATACGCAGTATTTT | CSARRADTQYF | . | TRBJ2-3 | TRBV20-1 | .
TGTGCCAGCAGACCTTGGCGGGGTCTGGCCTACGAGCAGTACTTC | CASRPWRGLAYEQYF | . | TRBJ2-7 | TRBV27 | .
TGTGCCAGCAGCTTAGCCTGGAGTGGGGAAGCTTTCTTT | CASSLAWSGEAFF | . | TRBJ1-1 | TRBV7-2 | .
TGTGCCAGCAGTCTTTCCTACAATGAGCAGTTCTTC | CASSLSYNEQFF | . | TRBJ2-1 | TRBV27 | .
TGTGCCAGCAGCTCTTTAAGTGGAGGGGACGAGCAGTACTTC | CASSSLSGGDEQYF | . | TRBJ2-7 | TRBV11-2 | .
TGTGCCAGCAGCCCCAACGGGGGAGAGACCCAGTACTTC | CASSPNGGETQYF | . | TRBJ2-5 | TRBV7-9 | .
TGCGCCAGCAGTTACGACAGGGCCGACACTGAAGCTTTCTTT | CASSYDRADTEAFF | . | TRBJ1-1 | TRBV5-1 | TRBD1
TGTGCCAGCAGGAAAGGACAGGGAGGAGAGACCCAGTACTTC | CASRKGQGGETQYF | . | TRBJ2-5 | TRBV25-1 | TRBD1
TGTGCCAGCAGCGCAGGTGGGGGCTACTATGGCTACACCTTC | CASSAGGGYYGYTF | . | TRBJ1-2 | TRBV7-9 | .
TGCGCCTGCGGCCCTGGTGGCGGGTTCACAGATACGCAGTATTTT | CACGPGGGFTDTQYF | . | TRBJ2-3 | TRBV4-1 | .
TGTGCCAGCAGCCCCGGGGGTCGTTCCTATAATTCACCCCTCCACTTT | CASSPGGRSYNSPLHF | . | TRBJ1-6 | TRBV11-2 | .
TGTGCCAGCAGTAGGACTAGCGGGTTTGGCAATGAGCAGTTCTTC | CASSRTSGFGNEQFF | . | TRBJ2-1 | TRBV6-5 | TRBD2
TGCGCCAGCGCGGGACAGGGCTTGAACACTGAAGCTTTCTTT | CASAGQGLNTEAFF | . | TRBJ1-1 | TRBV5-1 | TRBD1
TGTGCCTGGAGCCGGGGACAGCAAGAGACCCAGTACTTC | CAWSRGQQETQYF | few | TRBJ2-5 | TRBV30 | TRBD1
TGTGCCTGGAGTGTAAGGGGCAGGCGCACCTACGAGCAGTACTTC | CAWSVRGRRTYEQYF | . | TRBJ2-7 | TRBV30 | .
TGTGCCAGCAGCCACTACGACCCATCGGATCCTGGCTACACCTTC | CASSHYDPSDPGYTF | . | TRBJ1-2 | TRBV13 | .
TGTGCCAGCAGTTTGATGACAGCCCTGAACACTGAAGCTTTCTTT | CASSLMTALNTEAFF | . | TRBJ1-1 | TRBV2 | .
TGTGCCAGCAGGAGGGGGAGGGGCACTGAAGCTTTCTTT | CASRRGRGTEAFF | . | TRBJ1-1 | TRBV28 | .
TGCGCCAGCAGCCTTCAGGGGCGGAACACTGAAGCTTTCTTT | CASSLQGRNTEAFF | once | TRBJ1-1 | TRBV4-3 | .
TGTGCCAGCAGTTACGACGGGGGCTCCTACAATGAGCAGTTCTTC | CASSYDGGSYNEQFF | . | TRBJ2-1 | TRBV6-6 | .
TGTGCCAGCAGTGATAGAGGGGGCCTTGAAGCTTTCTTT | CASSDRGGLEAFF | . | TRBJ1-1 | TRBV6-1 | TRBD1
TGTGCCAGCAGCGTAGACACTAGCGGGGGGGCCAGGGATACGCAGTATTTT | CASSVDTSGGARDTQYF | . | TRBJ2-3 | TRBV9 | TRBD2
TGTGCCAGCAGTTACGACCCAATATACCCAGGGGCTGAAGCTTTCTTT | CASSYDPIYPGAEAFF | . | TRBJ1-1 | TRBV6-5 | .
TGTGCCAGCAGTTCCCGACAGGGGGCCGGGGAGCTGTTTTTT | CASSSRQGAGELFF | . | TRBJ2-2 | TRBV6-5 | TRBD1
TGCAGTGCTGGACAGGGGTATGGCTACACCTTC | CSAGQGYGYTF | . | TRBJ1-2 | TRBV20-1 | TRBD1
TGCGCCAGCAGTGAGCGAAAAGGACTAGCGGGGGGGGTCAATGAGCAGTTCTTC | CASSERKGLAGGVNEQFF | . | TRBJ2-1 | TRBV10-2 | TRBD2
TGTGCCAGCAGCTTAGTGGAGGGGCGGTACGAGCAGTACTTC | CASSLVEGRYEQYF | . | TRBJ2-7 | TRBV7-8 | .
TGTGCCAGCAGCCGGACAGGGTACGGTGGGGACACTGAAGCTTTCTTT | CASSRTGYGGDTEAFF | few | TRBJ1-1 | TRBV5-8 | TRBD1
TGTGCCACCAGCAGAGATGACGGGGAGGATGAAAAACTGTTTTTT | CATSRDDGEDEKLFF | . | TRBJ1-4 | TRBV15 | .
TGTGCCAGCAGCCAAGAAGGGACAGGGATTAGACCCCTCCACTTT | CASSQEGTGIRPLHF | . | TRBJ1-6 | TRBV4-2 | TRBD1
TGTGCCAGCAGCTTGAGACAGCCCCTAGGTAGCAATCAGCCCCAGCATTTT | CASSLRQPLGSNQPQHF | . | TRBJ1-5 | TRBV7-2 | .
TGCGCCAGCAGCGTGGACACCCTCTCTGAAGCTTTCTTT | CASSVDTLSEAFF | . | TRBJ1-1 | TRBV5-1 | .
TGTGCCATCGGGAATACACAGGGGAACAATCAGCCCCAGCATTTT | CAIGNTQGNNQPQHF | few | TRBJ1-5 | TRBV10-3 | TRBD1
TGCGCCAGCACCCCGACTAGCGGGGCCACAGATACGCAGTATTTT | CASTPTSGATDTQYF | . | TRBJ2-3 | TRBV5-1 | TRBD2
TGTGCCAGCAGACGGACAGGGAGCACAGATACGCAGTATTTT | CASRRTGSTDTQYF | . | TRBJ2-3 | TRBV9 | TRBD1
TGTGCCAGCAGCCCCGCCCAGGGGGCTGGGAACACTGAAGCTTTCTTT | CASSPAQGAGNTEAFF | . | TRBJ1-1 | TRBV4-2 | TRBD1
TGCGCCAGCAGCCAAGTCCGGGGGGACTCGAACACTGAAGCTTTCTTT | CASSQVRGDSNTEAFF | . | TRBJ1-1 | TRBV4-1 | .
TGTGCCAGCAGTGAGGGGGGGACTACGACCTACAATGAGCAGTTCTTC | CASSEGGTTTYNEQFF | . | TRBJ2-1 | TRBV6-4 | TRBD2
TGTGCCAGTAGTCCTCAACTTATGAACACTGAAGCTTTCTTT | CASSPQLMNTEAFF | . | TRBJ1-1 | TRBV19 | .